This T cell receptor beta chain is drawn from a study of shared clonotypes between healthy human individuals. The assay ran at deep level. Profiled with immunoSEQ multiplex PCR; TCRdb holds only in-frame clones, not every one. The sample has fewer than 600,000 clones; more than 65% are singletons. The V and J ends lost 6 bases and 2 bases respectively, with 8 bases between them. CDR1 and CDR2 from the germline V gene are SGHDT and YYEEEE. The CDR3 is made up of 12 amino acids. The sequence was obtained from a woman between 40 and 55 years old in good health. Some clones in this sample may be carry-over from other donors' samples. The V call is TRBV5-6, the J call TRBJ2-5, with D possibly TRBD1 on 5 matching bases. The sample taken for sequencing was PBMCs. As DNA, the CDR3 is TGTGCCAGCAACAGACAGCAAGAGACCCAGTACTTC. It translates to CASNRQQETQYF.